The rows below give T cell receptor beta chains drawn from one sample of a study of radiotherapy plus CTLA-4 blockade in lung cancer. Repertoires were generated with immunoSEQ multiplex PCR, while TCRdb's copy carries only in-frame clones and drops some. The sample has approximately 41,000 clones; more than 60% are singletons. Sequenced here: peripheral blood, sampled from a patient treated with radiotherapy plus ipilimumab. These receptors all stem from a human donor with non-small cell lung cancer who had stable disease on radiotherapy plus ipilimumab. Each CDR3 is given with its conserved first and last residue. D genes are given only for firm matches. A row's size may be missing; if present it is once, few, many or a size class.

J gene | clone size | D gene | V gene | CDR3 DNA | CDR3 protein
TRBJ1-4 | - | - | TRBV27 | TGTGCCAGCAGTTTAATCGCAGATGAAAAACTGTTTTTT | CASSLIADEKLFF
TRBJ2-3 | - | TRBD2 | TRBV2 | TGTGCCAGCAGGAGCGGGGGGGCAGATACGCAGTATTTT | CASRSGGADTQYF
TRBJ2-2 | - | TRBD2 | TRBV7-2 | TGTGCCAGCCCTGGGGGCAGCGGGGGGTCGAACACCGGGGAGCTGTTTTTT | CASPGGSGGSNTGELFF
TRBJ2-5 | once | TRBD2 | TRBV19 | TGTGCCAGTAGTATAAGGGGAGCGGGGGGTCAGGAGACCCAGTACTTC | CASSIRGAGGQETQYF
TRBJ2-3 | once | - | TRBV4-1 | TGCGCCAGCAGCCGGGGGGACGGCACAGATACGCAGTATTTT | CASSRGDGTDTQYF
TRBJ2-7 | once | - | TRBV7-8 | TGTGCCAGCAGCATAGCCCCAGGGGTCTACGAGCAGTACTTC | CASSIAPGVYEQYF
TRBJ1-2 | - | TRBD1 | TRBV30 | TGTGCCTGGAGCGCGGGACAGATTTATGGCTACACCTTC | CAWSAGQIYGYTF
TRBJ2-2 | - | TRBD2 | TRBV30 | TGTGCCTGGTCCGCTTCGGGCCTGGGGGGGACCGGGGAGCTGTTTTTT | CAWSASGLGGTGELFF
TRBJ1-2 | - | - | TRBV11-3 | TGTGCCAGCACCCAGGACAGAAATGGCTACACCTTC | CASTQDRNGYTF
TRBJ1-2 | once | - | TRBV19 | TGTGCCAGTAGCCAATTACAGGTCTATGGCTACACCTTC | CASSQLQVYGYTF
TRBJ2-1 | - | - | TRBV6-5 | TGTGCCAGCACCAAAAACTACAATGAGCAGTTCTTC | CASTKNYNEQFF
TRBJ1-2 | - | TRBD1 | TRBV19 | TGTGCCAGTAGCCTGGGACAGGGGGAGTACTATGGCTACACCTTC | CASSLGQGEYYGYTF
TRBJ2-6 | - | TRBD1 | TRBV11-1 | TGTGCCAGCAGCTCCGGGACAGGGGATGGCCCTGGGGCCAACGTCCTGACTTTC | CASSSGTGDGPGANVLTF
TRBJ1-1 | few | TRBD1 | TRBV5-1 | TGCGCCAGCAGCCCCCTGGCCGACAGGGGGAACACTGAAGCTTTCTTT | CASSPLADRGNTEAFF
TRBJ2-7 | once | TRBD2 | TRBV7-9 | TGTGCCAGCAGCTTCTTTAGGGGACTATCCTACGAGCAGTACTTC | CASSFFRGLSYEQYF
TRBJ2-5 | - | TRBD2 | TRBV6-1 | TGTGCCAGCAGCACCGGGACTAGGAAGACCCAGTACTTC | CASSTGTRKTQYF
TRBJ2-2 | - | - | TRBV25-1 | TGTGCCAGCAGGGGGAGGGGGACAAACACCGGGGAGCTGTTTTTT | CASRGRGTNTGELFF
TRBJ1-1 | - | TRBD1 | TRBV10-3 | TGTGCCATACAGGGGTGGCGGTCGAACACTGAAGCTTTCTTT | CAIQGWRSNTEAFF
TRBJ2-2 | - | - | TRBV7-2 | TGTGCCAGCAGCCGGTTGGGGGGTCGGACCGGGGAGCTGTTTTTT | CASSRLGGRTGELFF
TRBJ1-5 | - | - | TRBV6-5 | TGTGCCAGCAGGACTGCAAATCAGCCCCAGCATTTT | CASRTANQPQHF
TRBJ1-2 | - | - | TRBV6-5 | TGTGCCAGCAGTTACTCGATCCAGGGAGGATATGGCTACACCTTC | CASSYSIQGGYGYTF
TRBJ2-7 | - | - | TRBV11-3 | TGTGCCAGCAGCTGGGGGCTCTACGAGCAGTACTTC | CASSWGLYEQYF
TRBJ1-2 | - | - | TRBV29-1 | TGCAGCGTTGGAACGGGGAACTATGGCTACACCTTC | CSVGTGNYGYTF
TRBJ2-1 | few | - | TRBV5-5 | TGTGCCAGCAGCGAGCGGTGGGGGGAAACCTACAATGAGCAGTTCTTC | CASSERWGETYNEQFF
TRBJ1-3 | - | - | TRBV2 | TGTGCCAGGGAGGCTAACTCTGGAAACACCATATATTTT | CAREANSGNTIYF
TRBJ2-5 | once | - | TRBV11-3 | TGTGCCAGCAGCTTTCGGGAGACCCAGTACTTC | CASSFRETQYF
TRBJ1-2 | - | - | TRBV14 | TGTGCCAGCAGCCAAACGGGAGGGGCACGGGGCTACACCTTC | CASSQTGGARGYTF
TRBJ2-3 | - | TRBD1 | TRBV5-1 | TGCGCCAGCAGCTTGGGCAGGGGGCAGGCCCAAGATACGCAGTATTTT | CASSLGRGQAQDTQYF
TRBJ2-2 | - | - | TRBV7-8 | TGTGCCAGCAGAAGAGGGGGGGCCACGACCGGGGAGCTGTTTTTT | CASRRGGATTGELFF
TRBJ1-3 | - | - | TRBV15 | TGTGCCACCAGCTTGGGGGGGGGAAACACCATATATTTT | CATSLGGGNTIYF
TRBJ1-5 | - | - | TRBV6-6 | TGTGCCAGCAGTTACGAGGGAAATAGCAATCAGCCCCAGCATTTT | CASSYEGNSNQPQHF
TRBJ2-7 | few | TRBD2 | TRBV6-1 | TGTGCCAGCAGTGAAGCGTTCGGGCGGGGGAGGACCTCCCTCTACGAGCAGTACTTC | CASSEAFGRGRTSLYEQYF
TRBJ2-7 | - | TRBD2 | TRBV19 | TGTGCCAGTAGTATCGGCGGGAGCTACGAGCAGTACTTC | CASSIGGSYEQYF
TRBJ1-2 | - | - | TRBV7-2 | TGTGCCAGCAGCGCGGGGGCAGGGAGGGGTGCAGTGCACTTC | CASSAGAGRGAVHF
TRBJ1-1 | - | - | TRBV29-1 | TGCAGCGTTGAGTGGAATGCAGGGGACACTGAAGCTTTCTTT | CSVEWNAGDTEAFF
TRBJ2-1 | once | - | TRBV5-5 | TGTGCCAGCAGCCAACAGCCGAATGAGCAGTTCTTC | CASSQQPNEQFF
TRBJ2-1 | once | TRBD1 | TRBV5-1 | TGCGCCAGCAGCTTCCGGGACAGGGGGACGAATGAGCAGTTCTTC | CASSFRDRGTNEQFF
TRBJ2-3 | - | - | TRBV5-1 | TGCGCCAGCAGCTTGATGAGATCAGATACGCAGTATTTT | CASSLMRSDTQYF
TRBJ1-1 | - | - | TRBV11-2 | TGTGCCAGCACCAAAAGGGGGGGGGAGAACACTGAAGCTTTCTTT | CASTKRGGENTEAFF
TRBJ2-7 | - | - | TRBV7-2 | TGTGCCAGCAGCCAAACTACGACCTACGAGCAGTACTTC | CASSQTTTYEQYF
TRBJ2-1 | - | TRBD2 | TRBV25-1 | TGTGCCAGCAGTGAATACTCACCCCCGGGGGGCTACAATGAGCAGTTCTTC | CASSEYSPPGGYNEQFF
TRBJ2-1 | - | - | TRBV9 | TGTGCCAGCAGCGTAGAAGGCGTCGTGGGGGGTCCTAATGAGCAGTTCTTC | CASSVEGVVGGPNEQFF
TRBJ2-3 | - | TRBD1 | TRBV29-1 | TGCAGCATCGCCCACACAGGGGGAATCACAGATACGCAGTATTTT | CSIAHTGGITDTQYF
TRBJ1-1 | - | - | TRBV7-6 | TGTGCCAGCAGCTTAACACAGAACACTGAAGCTTTCTTT | CASSLTQNTEAFF
TRBJ1-3 | - | - | TRBV10-3 | TGTGCCATCAGTTCCTCGGGACACTCAGGAAACACCATATATTTT | CAISSSGHSGNTIYF
TRBJ2-1 | - | - | TRBV5-1 | TGCGCCAGCAGCTTGTATCCGTCTAGTGAGCAGTTCTTC | CASSLYPSSEQFF
TRBJ1-2 | - | TRBD1 | TRBV11-3 | TGTGCCAGCAGCCTGGGACAGGGGGCGTCAGGCTACACCTTC | CASSLGQGASGYTF
TRBJ2-3 | - | TRBD1 | TRBV5-8 | TGTGCCAGCAGCTTCGGCCGGGACAGTAGCACAGATACGCAGTATTTT | CASSFGRDSSTDTQYF
TRBJ2-7 | - | - | TRBV5-1 | TGCGCCAGCAGCTTGCAGGGTGGCTACGAGCAGTACTTC | CASSLQGGYEQYF
TRBJ1-6 | - | TRBD1 | TRBV27 | TGTGCCAGCAAACCACTGACAGGGCGGATGGCAAAGTCACCCCTCCACTTT | CASKPLTGRMAKSPLHF